The 30 T cell receptor beta chains given below trace back to one sample, sequenced in a study of blood T cells in healthy people across ages. Next came a second PCR, run for about 7 to 12 cycles, which used a sample-barcoded 5' primer along with a J-beta primer mix. TCRdb itself ran the 5' RACE reads through MiXCR, one entry per CDR3 protein. The profile shows fewer than 800,000 distinct CDR3 sequences, 20% to 25% of them singletons. In addition, the sample was reused for a study of T cells of mothers and their children.

Material: blood. The receptors were sampled from a boy between 10 and 17 years old in good health.

This rearrangement joins TRBV3-1 to TRBJ2-1; 12 positions match TRBD2. Germline V CDR1 and CDR2: LGHDT, YNNKEL (reference sequence). The CDR3 sequence is 15 residues long. The trim removed 1 base at V and 8 bases at J, leaving 3 bases unmatched. The CDR3 reads CASSQGSSGRDEQFF. For the CDR3, the DNA is TGTGCCAGCAGCCAAGGGTCTAGCGGGAGGGATGAGCAGTTCTTC.

Only a few counts were recorded for this clonotype. The chain carries TRBV28 and TRBJ2-1, with 10 nucleotides matching TRBD2. The DNA end is a closer match to TRBJ2-7, so the J assignment may be wrong. Germline values: CDR1 MDHEN, CDR2 SYDVKM. This CDR3 has 14 amino acids. The CDR3 sequence is CASSLAGVGDEQYF. In nucleotides, the CDR3 is TGTGCCAGCAGCCTAGCGGGAGTTGGGGACGAGCAGTACTTC.

This clonotype was observed at least ten times. The V gene is TRBV6-6, the J gene TRBJ2-5; no clear D. The CDR3 has 12 residues. Germline loops: CDR1 MNHNY, CDR2 SVGAGI (reference sequence). The V end lost 8 bases, the J end lost 3 bases, and 10 bases lay between the germline ends. The CDR3 region is CASSRQKETQYF. As DNA, the CDR3 is TGTGCCAGCTCCCGCCAAAAAGAGACCCAGTACTTC.

The chain is built from TRBV2 and TRBJ2-5; no clear D gene. The CDR3 is made up of 13 amino acids. CDR1 SNHLY and CDR2 FYNNEI come from the germline V gene. Trimming removed 6 bases at V and 2 bases at J, with 10 bases between. The DNA of the CDR3 is TGTGCCAGCAGGGTGCGTCAGCAAGAGACCCAGTACTTC. This encodes CASRVRQQETQYF.

This clonotype was counted at least ten times. The genes are TRBV11-2 and TRBJ1-5; maybe TRBD1 (6 bases). The CDR3 runs to 14 residues. The germline gives CDR1 SGHAT, CDR2 FQNNGV. Trimming removed 3 bases at V and 1 base at J, with 7 bases between. In DNA, the CDR3 is TGTGCCAGCAGCTTCGGACAGAGCAATCAGCCCCAGCATTTT. Protein sequence: CASSFGQSNQPQHF.

This clonotype has only a few counts. V usage is TRBV29-1 and J usage is TRBJ2-1; 9 nucleotides agree with TRBD1. The CDR3 extends over 16 amino acids. Germline CDR1 and CDR2: SQVTM and ANQGSEA. With 6 bases clipped from V and 2 bases from J, the junction kept 11 bases outside the gene matches. The CDR3 DNA is TGCAGCGTCGAACCCACAGGGGGCGTCACCTACAATGAGCAGTTCTTC. It specifies CSVEPTGGVTYNEQFF.

This clonotype was found a few times. V usage is TRBV5-1 and J usage is TRBJ2-5, with D maybe TRBD1 (6 bases). With the DNA end fitting TRBJ2-7 better, the J assignment may be wrong. The germline gives CDR1 SGHRS, CDR2 YFSETQ. The CDR3 extends over 14 amino acids. CDR3 in DNA: TGCGCCAGCAGCTTCGGACAGACAACCTACGAGCAGTACTTC. Protein sequence: CASSFGQTTYEQYF.

The CDR3 DNA follows: TGTGCCAGCAGCTTGGGACAGGGGGCGGACATTCAGTACTTC. This codes for CASSLGQGADIQYF. This rearrangement joins TRBV5-4 to TRBJ2-4, with 10 positions matching TRBD1. Germline lookup yields CDR1 SGHNT and CDR2 YYREEE (reference sequence). The CDR3 totals 14 residues. V was clipped by 0 bases and J by 8 bases; unmatched bases: 2.

This clonotype was observed a handful of times. V gene TRBV15 combines with J gene TRBJ1-1, with D unresolved. The length of the CDR3 is 14 residues. The V gene lost 5 bases and the J gene lost 3 bases, with 13 bases spanning the gap. Germline values: CDR1 LNHNV, CDR2 YYDKDF (reference sequence). The CDR3 loop reads CATSLDTRDTEAFF. The CDR3, as DNA: TGTGCCACCAGCCTTGACACCCGGGACACTGAAGCTTTCTTT.

The CDR3 DNA reads TGCAGTGCTGCGACTAGCGGGGGGGCCTTGCCCCAAGAGACCCAGTACTTC. Translating gives CSAATSGGALPQETQYF. This chain uses TRBV20-1 with TRBJ2-5; TRBD2 matches 14 bases. V lost 5 bases and J lost 1; bases outside the gene matches: 9. Germline assignment: CDR1 DFQATT and CDR2 SNEGSKA (reference sequence). The length of the CDR3 is 17 residues.

The chain uses TRBV7-3 and TRBJ2-5; 7 bases agree with TRBD1. The J call may be wrong; the DNA end is better matched by TRBJ2-1. The V gene's germline CDR1 is SGHTA and CDR2 FQGTGA. CDR3 length: 15 amino acids. The DNA for the CDR3 is TGTGCCAGCAGCGCTACCGGGACAGATAACAATGAGCAGTTCTTC. Protein product: CASSATGTDNNEQFF.

The chain links TRBV4-2 to TRBJ2-2, with TRBD2 matching 8 bases. Trimming took 2 bases from V and 8 from J; bases not matched to a gene: 16. Germline CDR1 is LGHNA and CDR2 is YNFKEQ. This CDR3 is 18 amino acids long. The CDR3 spells CASSQSPSGFITPGELFF. The CDR3 nucleotides are TGTGCCAGCAGCCAATCTCCTAGCGGGTTCATAACCCCGGGGGAGCTGTTTTTT.

In this sample, this clonotype turned up a few times. This chain joins TRBV27 and TRBJ2-5; TRBD2 matches at 8 bases. V shed 8 bases and J 5 bases; nucleotides not matched to a gene: 28. The V gene's germline CDR1 is MNHEY and CDR2 SMNVEV (reference sequence). This CDR3 contains 20 residues. The CDR3 DNA is TGTGCCAGCGCATCTCCATCGAGTGGGCTAGCGGGTATAAGGAGGGAGACCCAGTACTTC. Residues: CASASPSSGLAGIRRETQYF.

As concerns this clonotype: The germline gene is not matched at one end of the junction; a read error may be the cause. The V and J genes are TRBV19 and TRBJ2-5; possibly TRBD1 for D (5 bases). The J call could be wrong; TRBJ2-1 is a better fit for the DNA end. CDR3 length equals 15 residues. CDR1 is LNHDA and CDR2 is SQIVND in the germline V gene (reference sequence). The CDR3 nucleotides read TGTGCCAGTAACTTGGACCTTTCAAGGGGCAATGGGCAGTTCTTC. Amino acid sequence: CASNLDLSRGNGQFF.

There are a few counts of this clonotype. The chain employs TRBV6-2 or TRBV6-3 and TRBJ2-7, with 7 bases identical to TRBD1. V lost 2 bases, J lost 0 bases, and 4 bases stayed unmatched. CDR1 and CDR2 (germline): MNHEY, SVGEGT. The CDR3 covers 15 residues. The DNA for the CDR3 is TGTGCCAGCAGTTACAGACAGGGCAGCTCCTACGAGCAGTACTTC. It is translated as CASSYRQGSSYEQYF.

This clonotype was picked up many times. This chain links TRBV6-1 with TRBJ2-5; D is ambiguous. Germline V gives CDR1 MNHNS, CDR2 SASEGT. CDR3 length equals 14 residues. V lost 2 bases and J 1 base, leaving 8 bases between the germline ends. The CDR3 here is CASSELRAQETQYF. CDR3 DNA: TGTGCCAGCAGTGAACTCCGGGCCCAAGAGACCCAGTACTTC.

The chain employs TRBV25-1 and TRBJ1-5, with a tentative D call TRBD1 (5 bases). The germline V and J ends were trimmed by 4 bases and 1 base, with 20 bases remaining between them. The length of the CDR3 is 18 residues. Germline lookup yields CDR1 MGHDK and CDR2 SYGVNS. The CDR3 spells CASSAQHPRVRSNQPQHF. Written as DNA, the CDR3 is TGTGCCAGCAGTGCCCAACATCCCAGGGTAAGGAGCAATCAGCCCCAGCATTTT.

The chain joins TRBV10-2 to TRBJ1-5; 7 bases map to TRBD1. The V and J ends lost 1 base and 5 bases, in that order; junction bases with no gene match: 14. The CDR3 contains 18 residues. Germline values: CDR1 WSHSY, CDR2 SAAADI. CDR3 DNA sequence: TGCGCCAGCAGTGAGTATTTAGGCGAGACAGGGAATTATCAGCCCCAGCATTTT. This codes for CASSEYLGETGNYQPQHF.

A few counts support this clonotype. The gene calls are TRBV2 and TRBJ1-1; TRBD1 matches 9 bases. CDR3 length: 14 amino acids. The ends lost 6 bases at V and 1 base at J; junction bases unmatched: 3. The germline V gene has CDR1 SNHLY and CDR2 FYNNEI. The CDR3 spells CASRPGQGNTEAFF. CDR3 in DNA: TGTGCCAGCAGACCGGGACAGGGGAACACTGAAGCTTTCTTT.

V and J are TRBV10-3 and TRBJ2-5; D ambiguous. The germline V and J ends were trimmed by 4 bases and 1 base, with 7 bases remaining between them. Germline CDR1 is ENHRY and CDR2 is SYGVKD. The CDR3 has 13 residues. The CDR3 region has the DNA TGTGCCATCAGTGGGGCCGCCCAAGAGACCCAGTACTTC. Its protein product is CAISGAAQETQYF.

Only a few counts were recorded for this clonotype. The chain employs TRBV15 and TRBJ2-5, with a possible D match to TRBD2 (5 bases). The germline gives CDR1 LNHNV, CDR2 YYDKDF (reference sequence). This CDR3 spans 14 amino acids. Trimming took 3 bases from V and 3 from J, leaving 11 bases between them. The CDR3 DNA is TGTGCCACCAGCAGCAGTTGGAGGAAAGAGACCCAGTACTTC. It encodes CATSSSWRKETQYF.

A few counts support this clonotype. CDR3 nucleotides: TGCGCCAGCAGCTCAGGGGGGGGCGACAGAGACGGCGAAAAACTGTTTTTT. It yields the protein CASSSGGGDRDGEKLFF. The chain uses TRBV5-1 and TRBJ1-4; 7 positions agree with TRBD1. The V gene end was trimmed by 3 bases and the J gene end by 8 bases; junction bases not matched to a gene: 16. Germline V gene data show CDR1 as SGHRS and CDR2 as YFSETQ. CDR3 length: 17 residues.

This clonotype was recorded a few times. The gene calls are TRBV4-1 and TRBJ2-7; D gene ambiguous. Germline V gene lookup returns CDR1 MGHRA and CDR2 YSYEKL. With 2 bases removed from V and 7 bases from J, the gap between germline ends came to 15 bases. The CDR3 is made up of 14 amino acids. CDR3 region: CASSQNELSAEQYF. The CDR3 DNA reads as TGCGCCAGCAGCCAAAACGAACTGAGTGCGGAGCAGTACTTC.

This sequence joins TRBV7-2 and TRBJ2-7; D not resolved. CDR1 is SGHTA and CDR2 is FQGNSA in the germline V gene. CDR3 size: 14 residues. V lost 4 bases and J 2 bases, leaving 12 bases between the germline ends. CDR3 coding DNA: TGTGCCAGCAGCTCCGGATTATTCCCCTACGAGCAGTACGTC. Translating it yields CASSSGLFPYEQYV.

The V and J genes are TRBV7-3 and TRBJ2-3; no definite D call. V was shortened by 5 bases and J by 2 bases, with 11 bases between the two germline ends. Germline V gene lookup returns CDR1 SGHTA and CDR2 FQGTGA. The CDR3 totals 14 residues. The CDR3, as DNA: TGTGCCAGCAGCACCCCGACCCCCACAGATACGCAGTATTTT. Its translation: CASSTPTPTDTQYF. Full variable domain (rest looked up from reference TRBV7-3 and TRBJ2-3): GAGVSQTPSNKVTEKGKYVELRCDPISGHTALYWYRQSLGQGPEFLIYFQGTGAADDSGLPNDRFFAVRPEGSVSTLKIQRTERGDSAVYLCASSTPTPTDTQYFGPGTRLTVL.

The chain couples TRBV6-6 to TRBJ1-5; D ambiguous. Deletions cut 7 bases from V and 0 bases from J, with 10 bases between. CDR3 size: 14 residues. CDR1 and CDR2 (germline): MNHNY, SVGAGI (reference sequence). CDR3 residues: CASILSNSNQPQHF. DNA of the CDR3: TGTGCCAGCATACTTAGTAATAGCAATCAGCCCCAGCATTTT.

This clonotype was observed a few times. The chain couples TRBV6-5 to TRBJ2-5; 13 bases line up with TRBD2. The ends lost 0 bases at V and 5 bases at J; junction bases unmatched: 3. The germline CDR1 and CDR2 sequences are MNHEY and SVGAGI. CDR3 length: 16 residues. The CDR3 region is CASSYSLAGGSETQYF. CDR3 DNA: TGTGCCAGCAGTTACTCACTAGCGGGAGGGAGTGAGACCCAGTACTTC.

This clonotype showed up just a few times. The V gene is TRBV7-6, the J gene TRBJ2-3, with D maybe TRBD2 (5 bases). With 2 bases removed from V and 2 bases from J, the gap between germline ends came to 11 bases. The CDR3 has 15 amino acids. Per germline, CDR1 SGHVS and CDR2 FNYEAQ. CDR3 in amino acids: CASSLFETNTDTQYF. CDR3 DNA sequence: TGTGCCAGCAGCTTATTCGAGACTAACACAGATACGCAGTATTTT. The full variable domain, with the rest looked up from reference TRBV7-6 and TRBJ2-3, is GAGVSQSPRYKVTKRGQDVALRCDPISGHVSLYWYRQALGQGPEFLTYFNYEAQQDKSGLPNDRFSAERPEGSISTLTIQRTEQRDSAMYRCASSLFETNTDTQYFGPGTRLTVL.

The chain joins TRBV27 to TRBJ1-2, with D unclear. Looked up from germline, CDR1 is MNHEY and CDR2 is SMNVEV (reference sequence). This CDR3 spans 13 amino acids. V gave up 7 bases and J gave up 4 bases, with 13 bases separating them. CDR3 nucleotides: TGTGCCAGCATTTTCTCTGCGGGCTATGGCTACACCTTC. As protein: CASIFSAGYGYTF.

There are a few counts of this clonotype. This sequence joins TRBV29-1 and TRBJ2-3; D remains unclear. The CDR3 is 11 amino acids. Trimming removed 4 bases at V and 7 bases at J, with 9 bases between. From germline, CDR1 is SQVTM and CDR2 ANQGSEA. CDR3 sequence reads: CSVVEPNTQYF. CDR3 in DNA: TGCAGCGTTGTTGAGCCGAATACGCAGTATTTT.